A selection of T cell receptor beta chains follows, all from one sample in a study of T cell responses to AZD1222 COVID-19 vaccine. This table comes from immunoSEQ multiplex PCR, and its TCRdb copy is limited to in-frame clones, with some not included. The sample consists of some 50,000 clones, approximately 90% of them appearing once. Material: peripheral blood, obtained 28 days after the second AZD1222 dose. The receptors were sampled from an adult who received the AZD1222 COVID-19 vaccine. Each CDR3 is given with its conserved first and last residue. A D gene is named only where the DNA matches it firmly. Size values are once, few and many counts, or a class for expanded clones, and some rows have none.

>TRBJ1-2|-|TRBV7-9|-
CASSYLDNERGYGYTF
TGTGCCAGCAGCTATTTAGACAACGAACGGGGCTATGGCTACACCTTC
>TRBJ1-2|-|TRBV20-1|-
CSPYGSPGYTF
TGCAGTCCGTACGGAAGTCCTGGCTACACCTTC
>TRBJ2-3|-|TRBV10-1|-
CASSNRPTDTQYF
TGCGCCAGCAGTAACCGCCCGACGGATACGCAGTATTTT
>TRBJ1-2|few|TRBV7-9|TRBD1
CASSVGQDIHNYGYTF
TGTGCCAGCAGCGTTGGACAGGACATTCATAACTATGGCTACACCTTC
>TRBJ2-7|few|TRBV7-2|TRBD2
CASSLTSGSSYEQYF
TGTGCCAGCAGCTTGACTAGCGGGAGCTCCTACGAGCAGTACTTC
>TRBJ2-2|-|TRBV2|-
CASSEVRNTGELFF
TGTGCCAGCAGTGAAGTCAGAAACACCGGGGAGCTGTTTTTT
>TRBJ2-3|-|TRBV10-3|-
CAISEGTGLTDTQYF
TGTGCCATCAGTGAGGGAACAGGACTAACAGATACGCAGTATTTT
>TRBJ2-3|-|TRBV5-1|TRBD2
CASSLLLAGDPDTQYF
TGCGCCAGCAGCTTGTTGTTAGCGGGGGATCCGGATACGCAGTATTTT
>TRBJ1-1|-|TRBV10-3|TRBD1
CAIRDNRGQSTEAFF
TGTGCCATCAGAGACAACAGGGGGCAAAGCACTGAAGCTTTCTTT
>TRBJ1-2|once|TRBV7-9|-
CASRPTGNYGYTF
TGTGCCAGCAGACCGACAGGCAACTATGGCTACACCTTC
>TRBJ1-1|-|TRBV7-8|TRBD1
CASSPTGSDTEAFF
TGTGCCAGCAGCCCGACAGGGTCGGACACTGAAGCTTTCTTT
>TRBJ2-5|-|TRBV27|-
CASSFGEQETQYF
TGTGCCAGCAGTTTCGGAGAGCAAGAGACCCAGTACTTC
>TRBJ1-1|-|TRBV12-3/TRBV12-4|TRBD1
CASSTGTDTEAFF
TGTGCCAGCAGTACCGGGACAGACACTGAAGCTTTCTTT
>TRBJ2-7|-|TRBV12-3/TRBV12-4|-
CASNRDNSYEQYF
TGTGCCAGCAACCGGGACAATTCCTACGAGCAGTACTTC
>TRBJ2-7|-|TRBV2|-
CASSAGTVYEQYF
TGTGCCAGCAGTGCCGGGACGGTCTACGAGCAGTACTTC
>TRBJ2-5|-|TRBV15|-
CATSRTGPERETQYF
TGTGCCACCAGCAGAACAGGGCCCGAGCGGGAGACCCAGTACTTC
>TRBJ1-4|-|TRBV25-1|-
CASSDPQGRGINEKLFF
TGTGCCAGCAGTGATCCTCAGGGTAGGGGCATTAATGAAAAACTGTTTTTT
>TRBJ2-7|few|TRBV5-6|-
CASNIMGRDYTYEQYF
TGTGCCAGCAACATAATGGGGCGGGATTATACCTACGAGCAGTACTTC
>TRBJ2-7|-|TRBV5-8|TRBD1
CASSSRDRGSYEQYF
TGTGCCAGCAGCTCCCGGGACAGGGGGAGCTACGAGCAGTACTTC
>TRBJ2-7|-|TRBV27|-
CASSLVADRTYEQYF
TGTGCCAGCAGTTTGGTCGCGGATAGGACGTACGAGCAGTACTTC
>TRBJ2-2|-|TRBV7-8|-
CASSKNLGVNTGELFF
TGTGCCAGCAGCAAAAATTTAGGGGTGAACACCGGGGAGCTGTTTTTT
>TRBJ2-2|-|TRBV18|-
CASSPLATNTGELFF
TGTGCCAGCTCACCGCTAGCGACGAACACCGGGGAGCTGTTTTTT
>TRBJ2-1|-|TRBV5-1|-
CASSSLQRGRSYNEQFF
TGCGCCAGCAGCTCACTCCAACGGGGGCGCTCCTACAATGAGCAGTTCTTC
>TRBJ2-1|-|TRBV28|-
CASSFIRGVEQFF
TGTGCCAGCAGTTTTATCCGAGGGGTTGAGCAGTTCTTC
>TRBJ1-1|-|TRBV19|-
CASSRGPNTEAFF
TGTGCCAGTAGTAGAGGTCCGAACACTGAAGCTTTCTTT
>TRBJ2-3|-|TRBV2|-
CASSRERGARDTQYF
TGTGCCAGCAGTCGGGAGAGGGGGGCGAGGGATACGCAGTATTTT
>TRBJ1-2|few|TRBV12-3/TRBV12-4|-
CASSFEEAGYTF
TGTGCCAGCAGTTTCGAAGAAGCTGGCTACACCTTC
>TRBJ2-7|-|TRBV27|TRBD2
CASSLSPSGHEQYF
TGTGCCAGCAGTTTATCACCTAGCGGCCACGAGCAGTACTTC
>TRBJ1-5|-|TRBV6-6|-
CASSLSNQPQHF
TGTGCCAGCAGTTTGAGCAATCAGCCCCAGCATTTT
>TRBJ1-5|-|TRBV27|-
CASSFQFNQPQHF
TGTGCCAGCAGTTTTCAGTTCAATCAGCCCCAGCATTTT
>TRBJ2-2|-|TRBV12-3/TRBV12-4|-
CASNQYGELFF
TGTGCCAGCAACCAATACGGGGAGCTGTTTTTT
>TRBJ2-7|-|TRBV13|-
CASKQAGKYEQYF
TGTGCCAGCAAGCAGGCGGGAAAATACGAGCAGTACTTC
>TRBJ1-1|-|TRBV30|-
CAWSVTTEAFF
TGTGCCTGGAGTGTAACTACTGAAGCTTTCTTT
>TRBJ2-3|-|TRBV3-1/TRBV3-2|-
CASSQLNTGSGTDTQYF
TGTGCCAGCAGCCAATTAAACACGGGCTCTGGCACAGATACGCAGTATTTT
>TRBJ2-1|-|TRBV4-3|TRBD2
CASSHRTSGANEQFF
TGCGCCAGCAGCCATCGGACTAGCGGGGCAAATGAGCAGTTCTTC
>TRBJ2-7|-|TRBV12-3/TRBV12-4|-
CASRWTNCEQYF
TGTGCCAGCAGGTGGACCAACTGCGAGCAGTACTTC
>TRBJ1-2|-|TRBV24-1|-
CATGGRDGYTF
TGTGCCACCGGGGGAAGGGACGGCTACACCTTC
>TRBJ2-1|-|TRBV6-2/TRBV6-3|-
CASSPSTGEAQFF
TGTGCCAGCAGCCCGTCGACGGGGGAGGCCCAGTTCTTC
>TRBJ1-2|-|TRBV7-2|TRBD1
CASSSLRGLRGYTF
TGTGCCAGCAGCAGCCTCAGGGGGCTCAGGGGCTACACCTTC
>TRBJ2-2|-|TRBV7-2|-
CASSRGTPRGGELFF
TGTGCCAGCAGCCGCGGGACCCCCCGGGGCGGGGAGCTGTTTTTT
>TRBJ2-1|-|TRBV7-2|TRBD1
CASSLGQGNEQFF
TGTGCCAGCAGCCTTGGACAGGGGAATGAGCAGTTCTTC
>TRBJ1-5|-|TRBV2|-
CASTENSNQPQHF
TGTGCCAGCACGGAAAATAGCAATCAGCCCCAGCATTTT
>TRBJ1-2|-|TRBV6-5|-
CASSYGPASYGYTF
TGTGCCAGCAGTTACGGTCCGGCATCCTATGGCTACACCTTC
>TRBJ2-7|once|TRBV7-9|-
CASSLGTPALGEQYF
TGTGCCAGCAGCTTAGGCACTCCGGCGTTGGGCGAGCAGTACTTC
>TRBJ1-1|-|TRBV11-2|-
CASSLLGQSNTEAFF
TGTGCCAGCAGCTTATTGGGCCAATCTAACACTGAAGCTTTCTTT
>TRBJ1-5|-|TRBV5-1|-
CASSPLGAGAQHF
TGCGCCAGCAGCCCCCTGGGGGCGGGGGCCCAGCATTTT
>TRBJ2-2|-|TRBV7-6|-
CASSWGTNTGELFF
TGTGCCAGCAGCTGGGGAACAAACACCGGGGAGCTGTTTTTT
>TRBJ2-7|-|TRBV6-1|-
CASSEAGLGDEQYF
TGTGCCAGCAGCGAAGCCGGTCTCGGGGACGAGCAGTACTTC
>TRBJ2-7|-|TRBV3-1/TRBV3-2|TRBD1
CASSQDWTGTEQYF
TGTGCCAGCAGCCAAGATTGGACAGGAACCGAGCAGTACTTC
>TRBJ1-1|-|TRBV27|-
CASSLSEFATEAFF
TGTGCCAGCAGTTTATCCGAGTTTGCGACTGAAGCTTTCTTT
>TRBJ1-6|-|TRBV18|TRBD1
CASSRTGGEGNSPLHF
TGTGCCAGCTCACGGACAGGGGGCGAGGGAAATTCACCCCTCCACTTT
>TRBJ2-7|-|TRBV2|TRBD2
CASRLLAGGSYEQYF
TGTGCCAGCAGGCTACTAGCGGGGGGGAGCTACGAGCAGTACTTC
>TRBJ2-7|-|TRBV12-3/TRBV12-4|TRBD1
CASTQDRALRQYF
TGTGCCAGCACTCAGGACAGGGCCCTTCGGCAGTACTTC
>TRBJ2-3|-|TRBV9|TRBD2
CASSVSGGGFGDTQYF
TGTGCCAGCAGCGTCAGTGGCGGGGGGTTCGGAGATACGCAGTATTTT
>TRBJ2-3|-|TRBV19|TRBD2
CASGGGTTDTQYF
TGTGCCAGTGGGGGAGGGACGACAGATACGCAGTATTTT
>TRBJ1-4|-|TRBV28|-
CASTEGGKLFF
TGTGCCAGCACCGAAGGGGGAAAACTGTTTTTT